This entry lists 31 T cell receptor beta chains sequenced from one sample in a study of blood T cells in healthy people across ages. With a J-beta primer mix and a sample-barcoded 5' primer, a second PCR ran roughly 7 to 11 cycles. Using its own MiXCR run on the 5' RACE reads, TCRdb lists one record per CDR3 protein. The sample holds 1.5 million to 2 million distinct CDR3 sequences, almost 35% seen once. Specimen: blood. Source of these receptors: a woman in her twenties or thirties in good health.

The V gene is TRBV28, the J gene TRBJ1-2; no firm D call. V gave up 5 bases and J gave up 8 bases, with 15 bases separating them. Germline V lookup: CDR1 MDHEN, CDR2 SYDVKM. The CDR3 loop spans 13 amino acids. Written as DNA, the CDR3 is TGTGCCAGCAGTCCTCCTTTCGGCCGGGGCTACACCTTC. Amino acid sequence: CASSPPFGRGYTF.

This clonotype came up a few times. The chain uses TRBV9 and TRBJ2-3; no definite D call. CDR1 and CDR2 from the germline V gene are SGDLS and YYNGEE. The CDR3 has 13 amino acids. With 2 bases removed from V and 1 base from J, the gap between germline ends came to 5 bases. Written as DNA, the CDR3 is TGTGCCAGCAGCGTTTCCCGCACAGATACGCAGTATTTT. Its protein product is CASSVSRTDTQYF.

This clonotype has a handful of counts. The J gene is TRBJ2-2, the V gene TRBV4-1, with TRBD1 as a possible D gene (6 bases). Looked up from germline, CDR1 is MGHRA and CDR2 is YSYEKL. This CDR3 is 16 amino acids long. Trimming removed 4 bases at V and 0 bases at J, with 12 bases between. CDR3: CASSPQGHSNTGELFF. In DNA form, the CDR3 reads TGCGCCAGCAGCCCACAGGGTCACTCGAACACCGGGGAGCTGTTTTTT.

The chain uses TRBV27 and TRBJ1-2; 8 bases align to TRBD1. This CDR3 contains 15 residues. Germline CDR1 reads MNHEY; CDR2 reads SMNVEV (reference sequence). Unmatched junction bases numbered 9, after V lost 2 bases and J lost 7 bases. CDR3 loop: CASSLVGARGLGYTF. The CDR3 nucleotides read TGTGCCAGCAGTTTAGTCGGGGCCAGGGGGCTTGGCTACACCTTC.

This chain links TRBV20-1 with TRBJ2-5; tentatively, D is TRBD2 (5 bases). Looked up from germline, CDR1 is DFQATT and CDR2 is SNEGSKA (reference sequence). This CDR3 is built from 12 residues. Trimming removed 8 bases from V and 7 bases from J, with 17 bases in between. The CDR3 coding sequence is TGCAGTTCGGGGAGAGAGTTGGGGACCCAGTACTTC. Its translation: CSSGRELGTQYF.

A few counts support this clonotype. The V call is TRBV25-1, the J call TRBJ1-4; no definite D call. The CDR3 runs to 14 residues. Deletions cut 2 bases from V and 8 bases from J, with 12 bases between. CDR1 is MGHDK, CDR2 SYGVNS, per germline. The CDR3 loop reads CASSERGGGEKLFF. The CDR3 coding sequence is TGTGCCAGCAGTGAAAGAGGCGGAGGAGAAAAACTGTTTTTT.

Turning to this clonotype: At one end the junction does not follow the germline gene, possibly because of a read error. This chain connects TRBV24-1 to TRBJ2-5; possible D gene TRBD1, 6 bases. Per germline, CDR1 KGHDR and CDR2 SFDVKD. This CDR3 region has 17 residues. The CDR3 DNA follows: TGTGCCACCGGGGGCGGAAAAAGCAGAGGGCACCAAGGGACCCAGTACTTC. It encodes CATGGGKSRGHQGTQYF.

The table lists this clonotype with a few counts. This chain links TRBV7-8 with TRBJ2-6, with a possible D match to TRBD1 (6 bases). This CDR3 has 15 amino acids. V shed 2 bases and J shed 4 bases, with 9 bases lying between them. In germline, CDR1 is SGHVS, CDR2 FQNEAQ. CDR3 in DNA: TGTGCCAGCAGCTTACCAGGGGTCGGGGCCAACGTCCTGACTTTC. Residues: CASSLPGVGANVLTF.

This clonotype was seen many times. The chain recombines TRBV12-3 or TRBV12-4 with TRBJ2-7; perhaps TRBD1 as D (6 bases). The CDR3 is 17 amino acids. Trimming removed 6 bases from V and 0 bases from J, with 21 bases in between. The CDR3, as DNA: TGTGCCAGCAGCCTTGCCTTGGGACAAGGAAACTCCTACGAGCAGTACTTC. As protein: CASSLALGQGNSYEQYF.

V gene TRBV4-1 combines with J gene TRBJ2-7; TRBD2 aligns across 9 bases. The CDR3 sequence is 17 residues long. The junction had 12 bases not matched to a gene; V was cut back by 3 bases and J by 3 bases. Germline V gene sequence: CDR1 MGHRA, CDR2 YSYEKL. CDR3 sequence: CASSHPSGPAGGYEQYF. As DNA, the CDR3 is TGCGCCAGCAGCCACCCTTCAGGACCAGCGGGGGGCTACGAGCAGTACTTC.

In this sample, this clonotype turned up a few times. This chain links TRBV20-1 with TRBJ2-3; 8 bases are shared with TRBD2. The V gene end was trimmed by 7 bases and the J gene end by 2 bases; junction bases not matched to a gene: 8. CDR3 length equals 14 residues. CDR1 is DFQATT and CDR2 is SNEGSKA in the germline V gene (reference sequence). In DNA, the CDR3 is TGCAGTGGTACTAGCGGAAGAACCACAGATACGCAGTATTTT. Its translation: CSGTSGRTTDTQYF.

This clonotype has a count of ten or more. The chain links TRBV29-1 to TRBJ2-1; possibly TRBD1 or TRBD2 for D (5 bases each). Deletions cut 7 bases from V and 7 bases from J, with 17 bases between. From germline, CDR1 is SQVTM and CDR2 ANQGSEA. This CDR3 region has 13 residues. The CDR3 bases are TGCAGCGCCTGGGACCGTACTAGGAATGAGCAGTTCTTC. The encoded protein is CSAWDRTRNEQFF.

CDR3 coding DNA: TGTGCCAGCTCAACAGGACCACCGGTGACCCAGTACTTC. This codes for CASSTGPPVTQYF. This chain connects TRBV18 to TRBJ2-5, with D possibly matching TRBD1 (5 bases). The germline V gene encodes CDR1 KGHSH and CDR2 LQKENI. This CDR3 is built from 13 residues. The ends were cut back, 5 bases at V and 7 bases at J, with 14 bases in the middle.

This clonotype was seen at least ten times. CDR3 sequence (DNA): TGCGCCAGCAGCCAAGTGTATCAAGGGATCGAAGGGCAGCCCCAGCATTTT. As protein: CASSQVYQGIEGQPQHF. This chain connects TRBV4-1 to TRBJ1-5; D unclear. V was shortened by 1 base and J by 7 bases, with 20 bases between the two germline ends. The CDR3 consists of 17 residues. Germline V gene lookup returns CDR1 MGHRA and CDR2 YSYEKL.

CDR3 in amino acids: CASSRTTPGGATYEQYF. CDR3 nucleotides: TGTGCCAGCAGCAGAACTACACCGGGGGGCGCTACCTACGAGCAGTACTTC. The chain is built from TRBV7-9 and TRBJ2-7; perhaps TRBD2 as D (7 bases). V was clipped by 5 bases and J by 2 bases, with 22 bases between them. Looked up from germline, CDR1 is SEHNR and CDR2 is FQNEAQ (reference sequence). CDR3 size: 17 residues.

The chain uses TRBV28 and TRBJ1-2; TRBD1 matches 7 bases. Germline V gene lookup returns CDR1 MDHEN and CDR2 SYDVKM. After removal of 3 bases from V and 7 bases from J, the junction contained 11 bases not matched to a gene. The CDR3 totals 15 residues. CDR3 nucleotide sequence: TGTGCCAGCAGTTTCCCCGGACAGGAGCTTGGTGGCTACACCTTC. Its translation: CASSFPGQELGGYTF.

The table lists this clonotype with many counts. The rearrangement uses TRBV7-9 and TRBJ2-7; TRBD2 is a possible D gene (6 bases). The CDR3 consists of 14 residues. Germline V gene data show CDR1 as SEHNR and CDR2 as FQNEAQ (reference sequence). The V and J ends lost 5 bases and 3 bases respectively, with 14 bases between them. The CDR3 here is CASSPGRGSYEQYF. The CDR3 DNA reads TGTGCCAGCAGCCCCGGACGGGGGAGCTACGAGCAGTACTTC. The complete variable domain, with remaining parts taken from reference TRBV7-9 and TRBJ2-7, reads DTGVSQNPRHKITKRGQNVTFRCDPISEHNRLYWYRQTLGQGPEFLTYFQNEAQLEKSRLLSDRFSAERPKGSFSTLEIQRTEQGDSAMYLCASSPGRGSYEQYFGPGTRLTVT.

The genes are TRBV4-1 and TRBJ1-2; TRBD1 aligns across 8 bases. CDR1 is MGHRA and CDR2 is YSYEKL in the germline V gene. This CDR3 spans 15 amino acids. V lost 1 base to trimming and J lost 8 bases; unmatched junction nucleotides: 9. In DNA form, the CDR3 reads TGCGCCAGCAGCCAAGGGGACGACAGGGGTGGAGGCTACACCTTC. This codes for CASSQGDDRGGGYTF.

This chain connects TRBV12-3 or TRBV12-4 to TRBJ2-1; D is unresolved. V shed 3 bases and J shed 9 bases, with 12 bases lying between them. CDR3 length equals 13 residues. The CDR3 DNA is TGTGCCAGCAGTTTCCTAGAAGGCAGTGAGCAGTTCTTC. This gives the protein CASSFLEGSEQFF.

This chain uses TRBV15 with TRBJ2-1; a possible D gene is TRBD1 (6 bases). V dropped 5 bases and J dropped 10 bases, with 30 bases sitting between them. CDR1 and CDR2 from the germline V gene are LNHNV and YYDKDF (reference sequence). CDR3 length: 18 residues. CDR3 protein: CATSGPDSASPRIDEQFF. The CDR3, as DNA: TGTGCCACCAGCGGGCCGGACAGCGCCAGTCCCCGTATCGACGAGCAGTTCTTC.

This clonotype occurred many times. The rearrangement uses TRBV12-3 or TRBV12-4 and TRBJ2-7; 7 bases line up with TRBD1. V trimming: 8 bases; J trimming: 2 bases; junction bases outside the gene matches: 3. CDR3 length: 12 amino acids. CDR3 bases: TGTGCCAGCTCAGGACAGGCCTACGAGCAGTACTTC. Translation: CASSGQAYEQYF.

The chain employs TRBV11-2 and TRBJ2-4; 10 bases agree with TRBD1. Germline values: CDR1 SGHAT, CDR2 FQNNGV. CDR3 length: 14 amino acids. With V trimmed by 6 bases and J by 8 bases, 7 bases remained unmatched. This chain's CDR3 is CASSHGTGVDIQYF. The CDR3 coding sequence is TGTGCCAGCAGTCATGGGACAGGGGTGGACATTCAGTACTTC. The full variable domain, completed using reference TRBV11-2 and TRBJ2-4, is EAGVAQSPRYKIIEKRQSVAFWCNPISGHATLYWYQQILGQGPKLLIQFQNNGVVDDSQLPKDRFSAERLKGVDSTLKIQPAKLEDSAVYLCASSHGTGVDIQYFGAGTRLSVL.

This clonotype turned up a few times. The V call is TRBV4-1, the J call TRBJ2-1; perhaps TRBD1 as D (6 bases). Between the trimmed V and J ends, which lost 4 bases and 6 bases, there was a span of 16 bases. The CDR3 runs 15 residues. Germline CDR1 is MGHRA and CDR2 is YSYEKL. DNA for the CDR3: TGCGCCAGCAGCCCCAGGGGCGAGCGGCGCAATGAGCAGTTCTTC. It translates to CASSPRGERRNEQFF.

This clonotype was picked up a small number of times. The rearrangement joins TRBV7-2 to TRBJ2-7; D possibly corresponds to TRBD2 (5 bases). Germline-derived CDR1 and CDR2 are SGHTA and FQGNSA. The ends were cut back, 7 bases at V and 2 bases at J, with 12 bases in the middle. The CDR3 loop spans 13 amino acids. CDR3 residues: CASTGGSPYEQYF. Written as DNA, the CDR3 is TGTGCCAGCACCGGAGGTTCCCCCTACGAGCAGTACTTC.

J is TRBJ2-2 and V is TRBV27; the match to TRBD2 covers 8 bases. Germline trimming cut 7 bases from V and 1 base from J; bases unmatched to any gene: 2. Germline V gene sequence: CDR1 MNHEY, CDR2 SMNVEV (reference sequence). This CDR3 region has 14 residues. CDR3 nucleotides: TGTGCCAGCACACGGGAGGGGAACACCGGGGAGCTGTTTTTT. It is translated as CASTREGNTGELFF.

This clonotype was recorded only once. J is TRBJ2-5 and V is TRBV3-1, with D maybe TRBD1 (6 bases). V shed 3 bases and J shed 4 bases, with 15 bases lying between them. CDR3 size: 15 residues. CDR1 is LGHDT, CDR2 YNNKEL, per germline (reference sequence). The CDR3, as DNA: TGTGCCAGCAGCCACTCCCTAACAGGGCGAGAGACCCAGTACTTC. Translation gives CASSHSLTGRETQYF.

The rearrangement uses TRBV5-4 and TRBJ2-1; either TRBD1 or TRBD2 may fit D (5 bases each). V lost 8 bases and J 3 bases, leaving 21 bases between the germline ends. The CDR3 contains 16 residues. Germline loops: CDR1 SGHNT, CDR2 YYREEE (reference sequence). As DNA, the CDR3 is TGTGCCAGTAGCCCGCCTTCGGGGACGAACTACAATGAGCAGTTCTTC. It translates to CASSPPSGTNYNEQFF.

This clonotype was detected a few times. This chain uses TRBV20-1 with TRBJ1-1; D is perhaps TRBD1 (5 bases). Germline V gene lookup returns CDR1 DFQATT and CDR2 SNEGSKA (reference sequence). The CDR3 sequence is 12 residues long. V was clipped by 3 bases and J by 7 bases, with 12 bases between them. CDR3 DNA sequence: TGCAGTGCTAGGTGGGGCCCCAGTGAAGCTTTCTTT. Protein: CSARWGPSEAFF.

This clonotype was seen a few times. The J gene is TRBJ1-1, the V gene TRBV4-1; D is perhaps TRBD1 (5 bases). CDR1 is MGHRA, CDR2 YSYEKL, per germline. The CDR3 extends over 14 amino acids. Trimming shortened V by 1 base and J by 3 bases, and 9 bases separated the two germline ends. The DNA of the CDR3 is TGCGCCAGCAGCCAAGGCAGGGTTGACACTGAAGCTTTCTTT. It is translated as CASSQGRVDTEAFF.

The rearrangement uses TRBV10-1 and TRBJ2-3, with TRBD2 matching over 14 bases. The CDR3 extends over 17 amino acids. J gave up 5 bases and V 6 bases, and 10 bases lay outside the gene matches. Germline V gives CDR1 WNHNN, CDR2 SYGVQD (reference sequence). The chain's CDR3 is CASSAGTSGRGLDTQYF. The DNA of the CDR3 is TGCGCCAGCAGCGCCGGGACTAGCGGGAGAGGATTAGATACGCAGTATTTT.

V and J are TRBV14 and TRBJ1-1; D is unresolved. Germline V gene sequence: CDR1 SGHDN, CDR2 FVKESK. V lost 1 base and J 7 bases, leaving 7 bases between the germline ends. This CDR3 has 12 residues. The CDR3 sequence: CASSQGFSEAFF. In DNA, the CDR3 is TGTGCCAGCAGCCAAGGCTTTAGTGAAGCTTTCTTT.